A selection of T cell receptor beta chains follows, all from one sample in a study of blood T cell repertoires in COVID-19. Generated by immunoSEQ multiplex PCR, the TCRdb table keeps only in-frame clones and is missing some. The sample lists 150,000 to 200,000 clones, just under 90% occurring once. The sample consisted of peripheral blood. The origin of the receptors is a woman between 70 and 85 years old with COVID-19, enrolled during active disease. Both conserved end residues are part of each CDR3. For some rows the clone size is stated as once, few or many, or as a class when expanded; others skip it.

>TRBJ2-7|.|TRBV5-1
CASSFGGDEQYF
>TRBJ2-7|.|TRBV7-8
CASSLGAYSVYEQYF
>TRBJ2-2|once|TRBV10-3
CAISVFEDEELFF
>TRBJ1-5|.|TRBV28
CAAHRANQPQHF
>TRBJ2-1|.|TRBV5-1
CASSLAQGGNEQFF
>TRBJ1-5|few|TRBV6-5
CASSSSGGRNQPQHF
>TRBJ2-5|.|TRBV5-4
CASSPGGRSQETQYF
>TRBJ1-4|.|TRBV5-1
CASSLLNEKLFF
>TRBJ2-7|.|TRBV3-1/TRBV3-2
CASSQGQAYEQYF
>TRBJ1-2|.|TRBV9
CASSVAPGGEGYTF
>TRBJ1-6|once|TRBV28
CASTPPVNSPLHF
>TRBJ1-1|.|TRBV30
CAWSVNREEAFF
>TRBJ2-5|.|TRBV5-1
CASSLGQTTQETQYF
>TRBJ1-3|.|TRBV2
CASGTGGALSGNTIYF
>TRBJ1-6|.|TRBV7-9
CASSYSRDRGTPLHF
>TRBJ2-2|.|TRBV7-2
CASSLITPNTGELFF
>TRBJ1-2|.|TRBV15
CATSMRDRGFYGYTF
>TRBJ2-3|.|TRBV10-2
CASSEYRGGADTQYF
>TRBJ1-1|.|TRBV5-5
CASSYDTLNTEAFF
>TRBJ1-3|.|TRBV19
CASSQRGLGNTIYF
>TRBJ2-2|.|TRBV9
CASSVPTNTGELFF
>TRBJ1-4|.|TRBV25-1
CASSARRQGNEKLFF
>TRBJ1-1|.|TRBV7-9
CASSLGPTEAFF
>TRBJ2-7|once|TRBV6-5
CASSLDDSEQYF
>TRBJ2-5|once|TRBV7-9
CASSPPMRMGGETQYF
>TRBJ2-1|.|TRBV14
CASSRPSGGASYNEQFF
>TRBJ1-4|.|TRBV2
CASSATGFNEKLFF
>TRBJ1-1|.|TRBV28
CASSPPGGYVTEAFF
>TRBJ1-1|.|TRBV6-2/TRBV6-3
CASSYSAGRQNTEAFF
>TRBJ2-3|.|TRBV11-3
CASSPGGGTDTQYF
>TRBJ1-4|.|TRBV3-1/TRBV3-2
CASSQGRDEKLFF
>TRBJ1-1|.|TRBV19
CASSRGGFKNTEAFF
>TRBJ1-5|.|TRBV19
CAGTDRVGQPQHF
>TRBJ1-4|.|TRBV19
CASSLQGRLFF
>TRBJ1-1|.|TRBV9
CASSVVADNTEAFF
>TRBJ2-3|.|TRBV29-1
CSVEVAPLAGLRDTQYF
>TRBJ1-6|once|TRBV18
CASSGTSGFNSPLHF
>TRBJ1-2|.|TRBV29-1
CSVVDAGAGYTF
>TRBJ2-3|.|TRBV5-1
CASSLGTFFTGSSTDTQYF
>TRBJ2-7|.|TRBV5-5
CASSLELRRYEQYF
>TRBJ2-6|once|TRBV2
CASSEAVRAGANVLTF
>TRBJ2-7|.|TRBV15
CATSLRTGGSYEQYF
>TRBJ2-2|.|TRBV3-1/TRBV3-2
CASSQGLTSAGELFF
>TRBJ2-5|.|TRBV5-5
CASSLGPYAGFQETQYF
>TRBJ2-6|.|TRBV5-5
CASRLGTASGANVLTF
>TRBJ1-5|few|TRBV19
CASSPRTGINQPQHF
>TRBJ1-6|few|TRBV5-1
CASSYSPGQENSPLHF
>TRBJ1-2|.|TRBV7-8
CASSPGGRAYGYTF
>TRBJ1-2|.|TRBV16
CASSRVKGETF
>TRBJ1-2|.|TRBV5-1
CASSFSRTGVNYGYTF
>TRBJ1-1|few|TRBV2
CASSEIPTGMGTEAFF
>TRBJ2-2|.|TRBV5-1
CASSSGGTNTGELFF
>TRBJ1-6|.|TRBV19
CASQQTGKYHF
>TRBJ2-2|.|TRBV19
CASLAGRIVGELFF
>TRBJ2-7|.|TRBV7-9
CASSLGGGATGEQYF